These 23 T cell receptor beta chains originate from one sample sequenced in a study of T cells in Graves' hyperthyroidism and ophthalmopathy. Regions amplified from RNA transcripts were the TCR beta CDR3 regions. First-round RT-PCR targeting the TCR CDR3 was performed with the HTBI primer set. A single record per CDR3 protein comes from TCRdb applying MiXCR to the multiplex PCR reads. The sample includes 500,000 to 600,000 distinct CDR3 sequences, approximately 48% of them seen just once. Sequenced: peripheral blood or thyroid tissue (not recorded which). Receptor source: an adult woman with Graves' disease, either hyperthyroidism or ophthalmopathy (not recorded which).

This sequence joins TRBV14 and TRBJ1-1; possible D gene TRBD1, 5 bases. The CDR3 runs 14 residues. V lost 7 bases, J lost 10 bases, and 22 bases lay in between. Germline V lookup: CDR1 SGHDN, CDR2 FVKESK. The DNA of the CDR3 is TGTGCCAGCAAAGGCAGTCGGGGGAAAGATCCAGCTTTCTTT. Encoded protein: CASKGSRGKDPAFF.

The chain is built from TRBV7-9 and TRBJ1-2; D perhaps matches TRBD1 (5 bases). In germline, CDR1 is SEHNR, CDR2 FQNEAQ (reference sequence). The V end lost 8 bases, the J end lost 7 bases, and 14 bases lay between the germline ends. The CDR3 runs 12 residues. The CDR3 DNA sequence: TGTGCCAGCTCTAGGGGAGTGCGTGGCTACACCTTC. Amino acids: CASSRGVRGYTF.

The chain joins TRBV7-2 to TRBJ2-7, with 12 bases matching TRBD1. Trimming removed 0 bases from V and 5 bases from J; junction bases left unmatched: 5. This CDR3 is 16 amino acids long. Per germline, CDR1 SGHTA and CDR2 FQGNSA. CDR3 loop: CASSLALGQGANEQYF. CDR3 bases: TGTGCCAGCAGCTTAGCGTTGGGACAGGGGGCGAACGAGCAGTACTTC. The full variable domain, in which reference TRBV7-2 and TRBJ2-7 provide the parts outside the CDR3, is GAGVSQSPSNKVTEKGKDVELRCDPISGHTALYWYRQSLGQGLEFLIYFQGNSAPDKSGLPSDRFSAERTGGSVSTLTIQRTQQEDSAVYLCASSLALGQGANEQYFGPGTRLTVT.

With regard to this clonotype: The junction shows a germline mismatch at one end, possibly a read error. The chain links TRBV30 to TRBJ1-1; D not resolved. Germline CDR1 and CDR2: GTSNPN and SVGIG (reference sequence). There are 12 residues in the CDR3. DNA of the CDR3: TGTGCCCGGAGAAGTTCCTTGGGTGAAGCTTTCTTT. It translates to CARRSSLGEAFF. The entire variable domain, with the rest obtained from reference TRBV30 and TRBJ1-1, is as follows: SQTIHQWPATLVQPVGSPLSLECTVEGTSNPNLYWYRQAAGRGLQLLFYSVGIGQISSEVPQNLSASRPQDRQFILSSKKLLLSDSGFYLCARRSSLGEAFFGQGTRLTVV.

The V gene is TRBV5-4, the J gene TRBJ2-6; possibly TRBD1 or TRBD2 for D (6 bases each). The CDR3 is 15 amino acids. Germline CDR1 and CDR2: SGHNT and YYREEE (reference sequence). With 4 bases removed from V and 2 bases from J, the gap between germline ends came to 10 bases. The CDR3 region is CASSGGGPGANVLTF. The CDR3 coding sequence is TGTGCCAGCAGCGGAGGGGGGCCTGGGGCCAACGTCCTGACTTTC.

The chain uses TRBV29-1 and TRBJ2-1; TRBD2 matches at 8 bases. CDR3 length: 13 residues. Germline values: CDR1 SQVTM, CDR2 ANQGSEA. V shed 8 bases, J shed 5 bases, and the junction held 8 bases outside the gene matches. CDR3 loop: CSRLAGNNNEQFF. The CDR3 DNA sequence: TGCAGCCGCTTAGCGGGGAACAACAATGAGCAGTTCTTC.

This clonotype came up a few times. The chain uses TRBV28 and TRBJ2-5; 7 bases are shared with TRBD1. The germline CDR1 and CDR2 sequences are MDHEN and SYDVKM. Losses at the gene ends were 6 bases for V and 5 bases for J; bases not matched to a gene: 6. This CDR3 region has 13 residues. The chain's CDR3 is CASSDRVEETQYF. CDR3 nucleotide sequence: TGTGCCAGCAGCGACAGGGTGGAGGAGACCCAGTACTTC.

The count of this clonotype is one. This chain uses TRBV9 with TRBJ2-5; D gene ambiguous. Trimming removed 5 bases at V and 0 bases at J, with 11 bases between. This CDR3 has 14 amino acids. Per germline, CDR1 SGDLS and CDR2 YYNGEE. CDR3: CASRKDLYQETQYF. The CDR3 DNA follows: TGTGCCAGCAGGAAAGACTTGTACCAAGAGACCCAGTACTTC.

The rearrangement links TRBV10-3 to TRBJ2-5; TRBD1 matches at 7 bases. V was pared by 5 bases and J by 4 bases, with 13 bases of the junction left unmatched. This CDR3 region has 16 residues. The germline V gene encodes CDR1 ENHRY and CDR2 SYGVKD. CDR3 amino acids: CAISSRGTGAGETQYF. CDR3 DNA sequence: TGTGCCATCAGTTCCAGGGGAACAGGGGCGGGAGAGACCCAGTACTTC.

The rearrangement joins TRBV11-3 to TRBJ2-2; D perhaps matches TRBD1 (5 bases). Germline V gene lookup returns CDR1 SGHNT and CDR2 YENEEA. V was shortened by 2 bases and J by 7 bases, with 14 bases between the two germline ends. The CDR3 runs 15 residues. The DNA for the CDR3 is TGTGCCAGCAGCTTATCGGCCAGGGAAGACGGGGAGCTGTTTTTT. Protein: CASSLSAREDGELFF.

This clonotype was counted many times. The chain employs TRBV29-1 and TRBJ1-1, with D tentatively TRBD1 (5 bases). Germline values: CDR1 SQVTM, CDR2 ANQGSEA. The V end was cut by 7 bases, the J end by 0 bases, with 12 bases between. This CDR3 region has 13 residues. The CDR3, as DNA: TGCAGCGCCGAGGGGTCCATGAACACTGAAGCTTTCTTT. The encoded protein is CSAEGSMNTEAFF.

V usage is TRBV15 and J usage is TRBJ1-1; 10 bases agree with TRBD1. The germline gives CDR1 LNHNV, CDR2 YYDKDF (reference sequence). The V segment lost 3 bases and the J segment 3 bases; nucleotides outside the gene matches: 10. This CDR3 region has 17 residues. The CDR3 sequence is CATSSDGDRGSDTEAFF. The DNA for the CDR3 is TGTGCCACCAGCAGCGACGGGGACAGGGGTTCGGACACTGAAGCTTTCTTT.

This clonotype was counted between two and nine times. V and J are TRBV7-2 and TRBJ1-2; a possible D gene is TRBD1 (6 bases). CDR3 size: 14 residues. Trimming shortened V by 3 bases and J by 6 bases, and 14 bases separated the two germline ends. CDR1 and CDR2 from the germline V gene are SGHTA and FQGNSA. This CDR3 is CASSLGDWGHGYTF. CDR3 coding DNA: TGTGCCAGCAGCTTGGGGGATTGGGGGCATGGCTACACCTTC.

The J gene is TRBJ2-3, the V gene TRBV20-1, with TRBD2 as a possible D gene (6 bases). V gave up 0 bases and J gave up 6 bases, with 10 bases separating them. Germline V gene lookup returns CDR1 DFQATT and CDR2 SNEGSKA (reference sequence). This CDR3 comprises 13 residues. DNA for the CDR3: TGCAGTGCTAGAGACCGGGGAGGCGATACGCAGTATTTT. Its protein product is CSARDRGGDTQYF.

This clonotype has more than one count but fewer than ten. The V call is TRBV28, the J call TRBJ1-1, with 7 bases matching TRBD1. The CDR3 runs 14 residues. CDR1 and CDR2 (germline): MDHEN, SYDVKM. V gave up 8 bases and J gave up 2 bases; unmatched junction bases: 8. The CDR3: CASRIQGGNTEAFF. CDR3 bases: TGTGCCAGCCGCATCCAGGGGGGTAACACTGAAGCTTTCTTT.

The chain couples TRBV9 to TRBJ1-1; no reliable D call. The CDR3 spans 13 residues. Germline loops: CDR1 SGDLS, CDR2 YYNGEE. Trimming removed 4 bases from V and 3 bases from J, with 10 bases in between. CDR3 in DNA: TGTGCCAGCAGCTTAGCGTGGCACACTGAAGCTTTCTTT. Its protein product is CASSLAWHTEAFF.

In regard to this clonotype: This may stem from a read error, because a much larger clone lies one nucleotide away. The chain combines TRBV10-3 with TRBJ2-5; D is possibly TRBD2 (5 bases). Trimming cost V 6 bases and J 1 base, with 18 bases left between them. In germline, CDR1 is ENHRY, CDR2 SYGVKD. The CDR3 contains 16 residues. The CDR3 DNA reads TGTGCCATCAGCCGTACGACCTTAGCGTCCCAAGAGACCCAGTACTTC. Translated: CAISRTTLASQETQYF.

V and J are TRBV24-1 and TRBJ1-2; 8 nucleotides align to TRBD1. Germline trimming cut 11 bases from V and 6 bases from J; bases unmatched to any gene: 10. The CDR3 loop spans 13 amino acids. Germline CDR1 and CDR2: KGHDR and SFDVKD. Here the CDR3 DNA reads TGTGCCAGCAGAGAACAGGGGGGCCATGGCTACACCTTC. Translation: CASREQGGHGYTF.

This clonotype was counted at least ten times. In DNA, the CDR3 is TGCAGTGCTAGAGATAGGGACCGCACCTACGAGCAGTACTTC. It yields the protein CSARDRDRTYEQYF. J is TRBJ2-7 and V is TRBV20-1; possibly TRBD1 or TRBD2 for D (5 bases each). The CDR3 consists of 14 residues. Germline-derived CDR1 and CDR2 are DFQATT and SNEGSKA (reference sequence). Trimming stripped 0 bases from V and 2 bases from J, with 11 bases between.

J is TRBJ2-2 and V is TRBV7-2; 10 bases match TRBD1. The junction had 3 bases not matched to a gene; V was cut back by 5 bases and J by 0 bases. Germline CDR1 and CDR2: SGHTA and FQGNSA. The CDR3 contains 16 residues. This CDR3 is CASSVDRGTNTGELFF. DNA for the CDR3: TGTGCCAGCAGCGTGGACAGGGGGACGAACACCGGGGAGCTGTTTTTT.

This clonotype showed up many times. V is TRBV6-2 or TRBV6-3 and J is TRBJ1-2, with no clear D. Germline V gene sequence: CDR1 MNHEY, CDR2 SVGEGT. V lost 1 base to trimming and J lost 6 bases, with 3 bases between them. The CDR3 is made up of 11 amino acids. CDR3 residues: CASSYLDGYTF. CDR3 coding DNA: TGTGCCAGCAGTTACTTGGATGGCTACACCTTC.

With regard to this clonotype: The junction and the germline gene differ at one end; a read error may be behind it. This chain links TRBV10-3 with TRBJ2-7; weak D call: TRBD2 (6 bases). The CDR3 length is 16 residues. In germline, CDR1 is ENHRY, CDR2 SYGVKD. The CDR3 sequence: CAISESLAGGSYEQYF. CDR3 in DNA: TGCGCCATCAGTGAGTCATTAGCCGGGGGCTCCTACGAGCAGTACTTC.

The table lists this clonotype with a few counts. The V call is TRBV6-5, the J call TRBJ1-6; D unclear. V was shortened by 2 bases and J by 10 bases, with 12 bases between the two germline ends. The CDR3 sequence is 14 residues long. Germline V gene sequence: CDR1 MNHEY, CDR2 SVGAGI. The CDR3 region is CASSYGLGSSPLHF. CDR3 DNA: TGTGCCAGCAGTTACGGTCTGGGGTCGTCACCCCTCCACTTT.